This passage covers 3 T cell receptor beta chains from one sample sequenced in a study of blood T cells in healthy people across ages. Combining a sample-barcoded 5' primer with a J-beta primer mix, a second PCR ran for roughly 6 to 11 cycles. Using its own MiXCR run on the 5' RACE reads, TCRdb lists one record per CDR3 protein. The data contain 780,000 or so distinct CDR3 sequences, approximately 53% of them singletons. The specimen was blood. The origin of the receptors is a man in his forties in good health.

The rearrangement uses TRBV14 and TRBJ2-3; the D gene is possibly TRBD1 (6 bases). Per germline, CDR1 SGHDN and CDR2 FVKESK. V was pared by 0 bases and J by 3 bases, with 13 bases between. This CDR3 is built from 16 residues. In DNA, the CDR3 is TGTGCCAGCAGCCAAGAACAGGGCTTTGGAACAGATACGCAGTATTTT. Amino acid sequence: CASSQEQGFGTDTQYF.

The chain carries TRBV29-1 and TRBJ2-7; no firm D call. V was shortened by 3 bases and J by 3 bases, with 9 bases between the two germline ends. The germline V gene has CDR1 SQVTM and CDR2 ANQGSEA. The CDR3 has 12 amino acids. CDR3 loop: CSVDSEGYEQYF. In DNA form, the CDR3 reads TGCAGCGTTGACAGTGAAGGCTACGAGCAGTACTTC.

This clonotype has only a few counts. The rearrangement uses TRBV5-1 and TRBJ2-1, with 12 bases matching TRBD2. With 4 bases clipped from V and 4 bases from J, the junction kept 0 bases outside the gene matches. This CDR3 has 14 amino acids. Germline V gene sequence: CDR1 SGHRS, CDR2 YFSETQ. The CDR3 nucleotides read TGCGCCAGCAGCACTAGCGGGGGGTACAATGAGCAGTTCTTC. This translates into CASSTSGGYNEQFF.